The source of this T cell receptor (beta chain) is a study of cytomegalovirus exposure and HLA in healthy donors. Findings and caveats of the study: Relative to the roughly 700-donor mean, N-insertions were reportedly fewer in an Asian-associated ancestry cluster in a later analysis.

The CDR3 is 17 amino acids. Germline V lookup: CDR1 SGHRS, CDR2 YFSETQ. The primer mix had 60 Vbeta and 13 Jbeta primers. Clones were read by immunoSEQ multiplex PCR, and TCRdb kept only the in-frame ones, dropping some. The sample includes around 130,000 clones, 75% to 85% seen only once; the top ten take approximately 5.6%. Concerning this clone: Its antigen is not identified.

The origin of this receptor is a woman aged 40 to 50 in good health and CMV-seropositive. The chain recombines TRBV5-1 with TRBJ2-5, with D perhaps TRBD1 (6 bases). TRBJ2-7 matches the DNA end more closely, so the J call is doubtful. The sequenced sample consisted of PBMCs. The CDR3 protein is CASSVDPGTQGIYEQYF. Here the CDR3 DNA reads TGCGCCAGCAGCGTCGACCCCGGGACACAAGGAATCTACGAGCAGTACTTC.